One sample yielded the 8 T cell receptor beta chains listed below, sequenced in a study of blood T cell repertoires in COVID-19 (TCRdb year 2020). Library preparation was by the immunoSEQ multiplex PCR assay. This is the immuneACCESS table as TCRdb keeps it, with only in-frame sequences that have V and J called. A part of the clones is gone; compared with another copy, unresolved V genes explain less than half, and the rest is unexplained. In all, the sample holds 300,000 to 400,000 clones, and about 89% of those were seen once. Nearly 6.5% of the sample goes to the ten largest clones. Sequencing was done on a sample of peripheral blood. The source is a woman aged 45-65 years with COVID-19, enrolled during active disease.

The gene calls are TRBV15 and TRBJ2-5, with D hard to call. Germline CDR1 is LNHNV and CDR2 is YYDKDF (reference sequence). This CDR3 has 17 residues. Trimming removed 0 bases from V and 1 base from J, with 15 bases in between. The CDR3 sequence is CATSRDILVAGQETQYF. The CDR3 DNA reads as TGTGCCACCAGCAGAGATATTCTCGTGGCAGGCCAAGAGACCCAGTACTTC.

The V gene is TRBV5-4, the J gene TRBJ2-1; 13 nucleotides line up with TRBD2. This CDR3 comprises 19 residues. CDR1 is SGHNT and CDR2 is YYREEE in the germline V gene (reference sequence). J lost 6 bases, V lost 3 bases, and 15 bases had no gene match. Written as DNA, the CDR3 is TGTGCCAGCAGCTCACGTCCCGGGACTAGCGGGACGGGGTTCAATGAGCAGTTCTTC. Its protein is CASSSRPGTSGTGFNEQFF. The full variable domain, in which reference TRBV5-4 and TRBJ2-1 provide the parts outside the CDR3, is ETGVTQSPTHLIKTRGQQVTLRCSSQSGHNTVSWYQQALGQGPQFIFQYYREEENGRGNFPPRFSGLQFPNYSSELNVNALELDDSALYLCASSSRPGTSGTGFNEQFFGPGTRLTVL.

The chain uses TRBV29-1 and TRBJ1-2; possibly TRBD1 for D (5 bases). Germline CDR1 SQVTM, CDR2 ANQGSEA. V was cut by 6 bases and J by 8 bases, with 16 bases left in between. CDR3 length equals 12 residues. CDR3 bases: TGCAGCGTGAGGTGGGGTCAGGGCGGCTACACCTTC. Its protein product is CSVRWGQGGYTF.

This chain uses TRBV2 with TRBJ2-3; the match to TRBD2 covers 9 bases. Germline CDR1 reads SNHLY; CDR2 reads FYNNEI. The CDR3 contains 17 residues. V dropped 5 bases and J dropped 6; count of bases not matched to a gene: 15. This CDR3 reads CASSWGSVAGASDTQYF. For the CDR3, the DNA is TGTGCCAGCAGTTGGGGGTCGGTAGCGGGAGCAAGCGATACGCAGTATTTT.

The chain is built from TRBV5-1 and TRBJ2-1, with 9 nucleotides matching TRBD2. The germline CDR1 and CDR2 sequences are SGHRS and YFSETQ. Unmatched junction bases numbered 11, after V lost 4 bases and J lost 6 bases. The CDR3 runs 16 residues. The CDR3 DNA is TGCGCCAGCAGCCAATCTTGGCGGGAGGGCTCCAATGAGCAGTTCTTC. Residues: CASSQSWREGSNEQFF.

The chain employs TRBV28 and TRBJ1-1, with 9 bases matching TRBD1. The germline CDR1 and CDR2 sequences are MDHEN and SYDVKM. The CDR3 runs 15 residues. V gave up 5 bases and J gave up 0 bases; unmatched junction bases: 4. CDR3 nucleotides: TGTGCCAGCAGTCAGGGGACAGGGTTGAACACTGAAGCTTTCTTT. Translated, it gives CASSQGTGLNTEAFF.

This clone appeared a single time. The rearrangement uses TRBV11-2 and TRBJ1-1, with TRBD1 as a possible D gene (5 bases). CDR3 length: 15 amino acids. Germline CDR1 is SGHAT and CDR2 is FQNNGV. Trimming pared 4 bases from V and 1 base from J, leaving 13 bases between. The chain's CDR3 is CASSSGGGKNTEAFF. The CDR3 DNA reads TGTGCCAGCAGCTCGGGGGGAGGGAAGAACACTGAAGCTTTCTTT.

The chain is built from TRBV13 and TRBJ2-7; 10 bases are shared with TRBD2. Germline CDR1 is PRHDT and CDR2 is FYEKMQ (reference sequence). The CDR3 contains 15 residues. With V trimmed by 5 bases and J by 3 bases, 7 bases remained unmatched. As DNA, the CDR3 is TGTGCCAGCAGCCCACTAGCGGGAAGGGGCTACGAGCAGTACTTC. Its protein product is CASSPLAGRGYEQYF.